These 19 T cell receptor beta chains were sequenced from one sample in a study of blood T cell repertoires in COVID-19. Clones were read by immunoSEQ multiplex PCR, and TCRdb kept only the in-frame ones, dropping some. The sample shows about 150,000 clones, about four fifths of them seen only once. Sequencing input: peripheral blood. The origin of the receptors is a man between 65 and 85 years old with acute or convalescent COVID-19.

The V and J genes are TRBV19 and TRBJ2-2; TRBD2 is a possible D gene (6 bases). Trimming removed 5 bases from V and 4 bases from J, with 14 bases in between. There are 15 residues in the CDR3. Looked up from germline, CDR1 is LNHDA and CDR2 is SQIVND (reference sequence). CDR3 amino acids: CASSGPTRGTGELFF. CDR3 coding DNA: TGTGCCAGTAGTGGTCCGACGCGGGGCACCGGGGAGCTGTTTTTT.

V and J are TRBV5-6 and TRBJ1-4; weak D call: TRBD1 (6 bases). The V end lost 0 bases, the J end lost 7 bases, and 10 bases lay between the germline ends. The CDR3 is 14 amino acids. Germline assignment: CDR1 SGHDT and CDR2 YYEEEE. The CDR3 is CASSLAGAGEKLFF. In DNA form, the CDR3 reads TGTGCCAGCAGCTTGGCAGGGGCGGGTGAAAAACTGTTTTTT.

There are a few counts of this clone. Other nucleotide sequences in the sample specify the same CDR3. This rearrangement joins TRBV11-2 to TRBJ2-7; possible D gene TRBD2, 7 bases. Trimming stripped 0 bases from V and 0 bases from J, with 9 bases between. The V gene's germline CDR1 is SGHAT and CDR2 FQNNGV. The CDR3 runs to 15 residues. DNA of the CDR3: TGTGCCAGCAGCTTAGAGAGGGGGGGCTCCTACGAGCAGTACTTC. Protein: CASSLERGGSYEQYF.

In nucleotides, the CDR3 is TGTGCCAGCACCCCGGTAGGGGGGGCTTTGACGACCCAGTACTTC. It encodes CASTPVGGALTTQYF. The chain is built from TRBV7-6 and TRBJ2-5; a possible D gene is TRBD2 (7 bases). CDR3 size: 15 residues. Deletions cut 7 bases from V and 7 bases from J, with 22 bases between. The germline CDR1 and CDR2 sequences are SGHVS and FNYEAQ. The whole variable domain, remainder taken from reference TRBV7-6 and TRBJ2-5, is GAGVSQSPRYKVTKRGQDVALRCDPISGHVSLYWYRQALGQGPEFLTYFNYEAQQDKSGLPNDRFSAERPEGSISTLTIQRTEQRDSAMYRCASTPVGGALTTQYFGPGTRLLVL.

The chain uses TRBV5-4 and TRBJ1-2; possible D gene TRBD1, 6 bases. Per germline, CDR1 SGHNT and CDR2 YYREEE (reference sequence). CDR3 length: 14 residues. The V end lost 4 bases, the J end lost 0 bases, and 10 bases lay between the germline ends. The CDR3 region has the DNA TGTGCCAGCAGCACAGGACAGACTAACTATGGCTACACCTTC. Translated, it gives CASSTGQTNYGYTF.

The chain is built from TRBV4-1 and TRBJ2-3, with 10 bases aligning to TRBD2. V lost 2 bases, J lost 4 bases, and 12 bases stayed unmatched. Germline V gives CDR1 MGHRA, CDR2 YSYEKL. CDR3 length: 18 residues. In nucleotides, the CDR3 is TGCGCCAGCAGCCAATCCCCCCTGACTAGCGGGTTCGCAGATACGCAGTATTTT. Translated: CASSQSPLTSGFADTQYF.

The CDR3 DNA sequence: TGTGCCAGCAGTTACTCGACAGGGGTGGATGGCTACACCTTC. Its translation is CASSYSTGVDGYTF. The chain employs TRBV6-2 or TRBV6-3 and TRBJ1-2, with TRBD1 identical over 8 bases. Germline V gene lookup returns CDR1 MNHEY and CDR2 SVGEGT. This CDR3 comprises 14 residues. V lost 0 bases and J lost 6; bases outside the gene matches: 3.

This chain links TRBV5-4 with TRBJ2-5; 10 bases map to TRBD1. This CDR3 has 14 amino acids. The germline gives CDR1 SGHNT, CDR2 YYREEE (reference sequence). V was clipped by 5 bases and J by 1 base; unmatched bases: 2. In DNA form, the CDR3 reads TGTGCCAGCAGTCGACAGGGGGCCCAAGAGACCCAGTACTTC. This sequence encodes CASSRQGAQETQYF.

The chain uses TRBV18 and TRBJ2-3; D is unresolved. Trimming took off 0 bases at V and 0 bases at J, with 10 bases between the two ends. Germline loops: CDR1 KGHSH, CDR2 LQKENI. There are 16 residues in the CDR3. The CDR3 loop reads CASSPPGFRSTDTQYF. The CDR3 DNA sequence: TGTGCCAGCTCACCACCTGGATTCAGGAGCACAGATACGCAGTATTTT.

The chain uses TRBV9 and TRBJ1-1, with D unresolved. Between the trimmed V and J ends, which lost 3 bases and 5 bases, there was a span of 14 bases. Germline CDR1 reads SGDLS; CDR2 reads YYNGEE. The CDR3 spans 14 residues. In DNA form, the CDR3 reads TGTGCCAGCAGCGAAAACGTCGGGTGGACTGAAGCTTTCTTT. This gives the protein CASSENVGWTEAFF. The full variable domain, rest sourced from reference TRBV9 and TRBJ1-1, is DSGVTQTPKHLITATGQRVTLRCSPRSGDLSVYWYQQSLDQGLQFLIQYYNGEERAKGNILERFSAQQFPDLHSELNLSSLELGDSALYFCASSENVGWTEAFFGQGTRLTVV.

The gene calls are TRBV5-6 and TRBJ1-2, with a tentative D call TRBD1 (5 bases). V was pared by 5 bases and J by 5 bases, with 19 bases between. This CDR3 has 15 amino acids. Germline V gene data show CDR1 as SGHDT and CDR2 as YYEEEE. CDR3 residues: CASRPGWRGQYGYTF. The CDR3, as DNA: TGTGCCAGCAGACCCGGTTGGAGGGGCCAGTATGGCTACACCTTC. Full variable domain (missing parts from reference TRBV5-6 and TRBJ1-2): DAGVTQSPTHLIKTRGQQVTLRCSPKSGHDTVSWYQQALGQGPQFIFQYYEEEERQRGNFPDRFSGHQFPNYSSELNVNALLLGDSALYLCASRPGWRGQYGYTFGSGTRLTVV.

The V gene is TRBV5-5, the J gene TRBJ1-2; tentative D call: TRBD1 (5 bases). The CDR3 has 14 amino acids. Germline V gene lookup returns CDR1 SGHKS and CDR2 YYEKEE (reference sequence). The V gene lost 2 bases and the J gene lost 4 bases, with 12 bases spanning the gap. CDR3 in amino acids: CASSFGYGGYGYTF. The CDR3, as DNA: TGTGCCAGCAGCTTTGGGTACGGGGGCTATGGCTACACCTTC.

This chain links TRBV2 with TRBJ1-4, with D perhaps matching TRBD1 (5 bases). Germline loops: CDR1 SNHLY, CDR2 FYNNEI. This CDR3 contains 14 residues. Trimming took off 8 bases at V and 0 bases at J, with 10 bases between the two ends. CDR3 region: CASRDSTTNEKLFF. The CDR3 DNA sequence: TGTGCCAGCCGGGACTCAACAACTAATGAAAAACTGTTTTTT.

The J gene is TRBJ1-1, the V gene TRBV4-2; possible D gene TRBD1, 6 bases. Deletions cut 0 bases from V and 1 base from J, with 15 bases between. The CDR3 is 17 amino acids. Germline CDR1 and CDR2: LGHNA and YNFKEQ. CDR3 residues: CASSQDRGGAENTEAFF. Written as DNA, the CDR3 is TGTGCCAGCAGCCAAGATAGGGGGGGCGCAGAGAACACTGAAGCTTTCTTT.

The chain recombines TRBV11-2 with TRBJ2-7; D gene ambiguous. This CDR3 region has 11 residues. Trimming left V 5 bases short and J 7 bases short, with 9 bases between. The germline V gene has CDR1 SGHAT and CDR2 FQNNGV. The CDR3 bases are TGTGCCAGCAGCCGAGGCTGGGAGCAGTACTTC. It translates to CASSRGWEQYF.

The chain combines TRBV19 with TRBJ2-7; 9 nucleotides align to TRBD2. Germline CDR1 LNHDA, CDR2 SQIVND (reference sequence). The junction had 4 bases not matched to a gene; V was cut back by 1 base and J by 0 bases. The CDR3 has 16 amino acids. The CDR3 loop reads CASSIVTSGPSYEQYF. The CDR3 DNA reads TGTGCCAGTAGTATAGTTACTAGCGGGCCCTCCTACGAGCAGTACTTC. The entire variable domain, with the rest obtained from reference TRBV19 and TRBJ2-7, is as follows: DGGITQSPKYLFRKEGQNVTLSCEQNLNHDAMYWYRQDPGQGLRLIYYSQIVNDFQKGDIAEGYSVSREKKESFPLTVTSAQKNPTAFYLCASSIVTSGPSYEQYFGPGTRLTVT.

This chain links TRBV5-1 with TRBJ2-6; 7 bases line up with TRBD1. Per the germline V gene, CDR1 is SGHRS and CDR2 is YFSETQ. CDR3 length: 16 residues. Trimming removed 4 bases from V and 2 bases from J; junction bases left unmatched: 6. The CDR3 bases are TGCGCCAGCAGCGCTACAACAGGGGCTGGGGCCAACGTCCTGACTTTC. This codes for CASSATTGAGANVLTF.

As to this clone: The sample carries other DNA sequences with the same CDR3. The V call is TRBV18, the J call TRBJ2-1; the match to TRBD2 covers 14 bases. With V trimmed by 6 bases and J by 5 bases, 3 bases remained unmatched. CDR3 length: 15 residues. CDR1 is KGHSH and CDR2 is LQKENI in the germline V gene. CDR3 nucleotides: TGTGCCAGCTCGCAGGGACTAGCGGGGGACAATGAGCAGTTCTTC. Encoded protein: CASSQGLAGDNEQFF.

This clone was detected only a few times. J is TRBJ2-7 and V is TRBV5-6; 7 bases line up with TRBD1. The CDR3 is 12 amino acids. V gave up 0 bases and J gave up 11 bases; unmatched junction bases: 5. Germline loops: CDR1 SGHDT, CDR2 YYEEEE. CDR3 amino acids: CASSLVQGVKYF. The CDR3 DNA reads TGTGCCAGCAGCTTGGTTCAGGGGGTTAAGTACTTC.